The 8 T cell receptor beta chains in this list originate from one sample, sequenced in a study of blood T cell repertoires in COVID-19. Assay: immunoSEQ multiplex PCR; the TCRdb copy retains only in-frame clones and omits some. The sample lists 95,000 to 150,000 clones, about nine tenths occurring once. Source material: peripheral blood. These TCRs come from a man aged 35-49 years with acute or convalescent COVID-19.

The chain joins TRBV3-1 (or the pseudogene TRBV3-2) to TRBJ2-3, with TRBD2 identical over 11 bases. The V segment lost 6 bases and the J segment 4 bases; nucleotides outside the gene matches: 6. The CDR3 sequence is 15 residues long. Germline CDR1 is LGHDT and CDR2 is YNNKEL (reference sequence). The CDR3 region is CASRRLAGSADTQYF. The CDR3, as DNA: TGTGCCAGCAGGCGACTAGCGGGAAGCGCAGATACGCAGTATTTT.

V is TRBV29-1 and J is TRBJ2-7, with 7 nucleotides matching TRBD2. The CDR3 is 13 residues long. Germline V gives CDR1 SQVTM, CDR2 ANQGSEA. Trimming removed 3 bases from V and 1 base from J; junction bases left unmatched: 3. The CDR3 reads CSVDWEGSYEQYF. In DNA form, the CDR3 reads TGCAGCGTTGACTGGGAGGGGTCCTACGAGCAGTACTTC.

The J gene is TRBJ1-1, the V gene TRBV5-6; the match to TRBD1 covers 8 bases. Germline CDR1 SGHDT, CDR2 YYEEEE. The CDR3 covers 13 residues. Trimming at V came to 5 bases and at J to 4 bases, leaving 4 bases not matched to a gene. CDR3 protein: CASSYDRGTEAFF. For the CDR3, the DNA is TGTGCCAGCAGTTATGACAGGGGCACTGAAGCTTTCTTT.

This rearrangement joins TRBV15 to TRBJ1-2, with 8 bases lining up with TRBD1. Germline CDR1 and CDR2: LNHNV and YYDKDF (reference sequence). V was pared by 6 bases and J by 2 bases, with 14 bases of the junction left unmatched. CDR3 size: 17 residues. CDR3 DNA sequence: TGTGCCACCAGGCTGGGCAGGGGGCAGAGACTAAACTATGGCTACACCTTC. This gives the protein CATRLGRGQRLNYGYTF.

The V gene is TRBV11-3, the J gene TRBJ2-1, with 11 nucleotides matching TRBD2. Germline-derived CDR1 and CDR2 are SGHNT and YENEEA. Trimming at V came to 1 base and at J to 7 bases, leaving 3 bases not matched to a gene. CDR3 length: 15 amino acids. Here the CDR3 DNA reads TGTGCCAGCAGCTTAGCTAGCGGGGGGATGAATGAGCAGTTCTTC. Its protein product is CASSLASGGMNEQFF.

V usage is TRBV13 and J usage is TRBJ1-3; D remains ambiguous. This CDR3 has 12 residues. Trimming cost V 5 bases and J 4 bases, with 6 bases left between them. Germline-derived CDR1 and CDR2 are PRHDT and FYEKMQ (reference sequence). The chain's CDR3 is CASSTGGNTIYF. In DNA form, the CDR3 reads TGTGCCAGCAGCACGGGAGGAAACACCATATATTTT.

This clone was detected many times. The CDR3 coding sequence is TGTGCCAGCAGTGAAACGGTGGGAGGGTCTGGAAACACCATATATTTT. Residues: CASSETVGGSGNTIYF. The chain employs TRBV6-1 and TRBJ1-3; no firm D call. Germline assignment: CDR1 MNHNS and CDR2 SASEGT. The CDR3 is made up of 16 amino acids. Deletions cut 2 bases from V and 1 base from J, with 12 bases between.

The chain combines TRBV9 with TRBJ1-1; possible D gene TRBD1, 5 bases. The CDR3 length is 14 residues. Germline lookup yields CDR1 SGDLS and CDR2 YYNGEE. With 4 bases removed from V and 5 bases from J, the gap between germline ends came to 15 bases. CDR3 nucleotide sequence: TGTGCCAGCAGCAAATCGAGGGGAGGGACTGAAGCTTTCTTT. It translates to CASSKSRGGTEAFF.